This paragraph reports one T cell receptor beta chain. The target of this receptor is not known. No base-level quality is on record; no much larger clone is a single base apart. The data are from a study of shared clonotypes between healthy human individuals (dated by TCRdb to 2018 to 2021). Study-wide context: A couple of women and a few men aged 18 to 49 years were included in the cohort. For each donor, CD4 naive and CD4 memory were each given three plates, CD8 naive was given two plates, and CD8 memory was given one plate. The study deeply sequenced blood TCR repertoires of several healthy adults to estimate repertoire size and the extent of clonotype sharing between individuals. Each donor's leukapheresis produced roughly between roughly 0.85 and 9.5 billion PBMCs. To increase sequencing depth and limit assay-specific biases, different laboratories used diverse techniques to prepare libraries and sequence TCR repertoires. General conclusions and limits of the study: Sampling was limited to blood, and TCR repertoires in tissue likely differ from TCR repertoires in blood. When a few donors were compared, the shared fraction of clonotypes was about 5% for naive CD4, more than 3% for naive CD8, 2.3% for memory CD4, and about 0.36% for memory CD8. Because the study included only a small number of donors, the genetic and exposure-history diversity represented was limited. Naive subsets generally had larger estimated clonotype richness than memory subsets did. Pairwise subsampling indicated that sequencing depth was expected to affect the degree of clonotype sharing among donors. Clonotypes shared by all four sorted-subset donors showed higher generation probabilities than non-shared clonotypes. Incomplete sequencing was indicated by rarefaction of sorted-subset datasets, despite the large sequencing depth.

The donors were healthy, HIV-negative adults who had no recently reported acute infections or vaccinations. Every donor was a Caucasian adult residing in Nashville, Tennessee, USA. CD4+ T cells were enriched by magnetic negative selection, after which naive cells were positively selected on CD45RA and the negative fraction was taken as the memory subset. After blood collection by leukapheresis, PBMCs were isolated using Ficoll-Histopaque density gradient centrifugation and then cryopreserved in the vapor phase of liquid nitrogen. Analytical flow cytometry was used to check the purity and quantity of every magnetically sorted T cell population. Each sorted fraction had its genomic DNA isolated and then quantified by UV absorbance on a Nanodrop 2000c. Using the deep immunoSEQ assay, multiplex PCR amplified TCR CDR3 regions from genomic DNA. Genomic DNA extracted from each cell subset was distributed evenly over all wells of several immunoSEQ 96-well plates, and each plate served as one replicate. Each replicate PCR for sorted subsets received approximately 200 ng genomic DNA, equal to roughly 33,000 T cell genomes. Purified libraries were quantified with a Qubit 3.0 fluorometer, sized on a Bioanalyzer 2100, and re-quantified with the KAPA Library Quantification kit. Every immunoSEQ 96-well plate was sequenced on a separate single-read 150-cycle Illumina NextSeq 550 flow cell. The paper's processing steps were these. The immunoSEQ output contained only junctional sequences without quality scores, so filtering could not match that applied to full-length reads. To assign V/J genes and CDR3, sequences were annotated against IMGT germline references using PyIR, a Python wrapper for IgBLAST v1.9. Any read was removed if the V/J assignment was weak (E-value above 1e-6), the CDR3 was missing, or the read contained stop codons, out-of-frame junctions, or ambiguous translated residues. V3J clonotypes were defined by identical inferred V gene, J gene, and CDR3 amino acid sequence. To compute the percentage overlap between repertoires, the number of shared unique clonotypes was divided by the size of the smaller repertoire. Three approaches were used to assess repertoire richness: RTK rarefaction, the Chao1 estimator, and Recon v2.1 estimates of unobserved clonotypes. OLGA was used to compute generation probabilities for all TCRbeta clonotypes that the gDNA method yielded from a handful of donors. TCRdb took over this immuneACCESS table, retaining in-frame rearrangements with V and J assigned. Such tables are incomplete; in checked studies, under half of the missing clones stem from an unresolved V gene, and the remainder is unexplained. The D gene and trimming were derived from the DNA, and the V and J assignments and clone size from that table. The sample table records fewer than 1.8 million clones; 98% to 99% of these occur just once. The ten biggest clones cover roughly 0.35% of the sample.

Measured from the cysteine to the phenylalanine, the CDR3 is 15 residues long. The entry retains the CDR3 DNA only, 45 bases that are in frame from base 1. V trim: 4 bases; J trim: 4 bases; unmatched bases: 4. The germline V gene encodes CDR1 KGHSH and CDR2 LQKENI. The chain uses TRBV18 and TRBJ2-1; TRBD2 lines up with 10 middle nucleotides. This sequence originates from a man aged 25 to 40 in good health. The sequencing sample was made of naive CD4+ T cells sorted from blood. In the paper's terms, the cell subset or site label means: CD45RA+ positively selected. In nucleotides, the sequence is TGTGCCAGCTCACAAGCGGGAGGGCCGTACAATGAGCAGTTCTTC. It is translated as CASSQAGGPYNEQFF.